A single sample is the source of the 8 T cell receptor beta chains below, sequenced in a study of blood T cell repertoires in COVID-19 (dated by TCRdb to 2020 to 2022). Libraries were prepared through the immunoSEQ multiplex PCR assay. This immuneACCESS table, as held by TCRdb, lists in-frame sequences with V and J called but not all clones. Of the missing ones, under half trace to an unresolved V gene in checked studies; the others have no known cause. The sample table shows 300,000 to 400,000 clones, and approximately 90% are seen once. The top ten constitute less than 3.5% of the sample. The source material was peripheral blood. The receptors were gathered from a woman aged 18-29 years who had recovered from COVID-19.

The chain joins TRBV19 to TRBJ2-1, with 9 bases lining up with TRBD2. The CDR3 spans 14 residues. Germline CDR1 reads LNHDA; CDR2 reads SQIVND (reference sequence). The V gene end was trimmed by 7 bases and the J gene end by 2 bases; junction bases not matched to a gene: 3. The CDR3 DNA reads TGTGCCAGTAACGGCGGGAGGGCCTACAATGAGCAGTTCTTC. Its protein product is CASNGGRAYNEQFF.

The chain combines TRBV12-5 with TRBJ1-5; D is perhaps TRBD1 (6 bases). Germline V CDR1 and CDR2: LGHNT, FRNRAP. The CDR3 runs to 13 residues. Trimming removed 1 base from V and 6 bases from J, with 7 bases in between. CDR3 in amino acids: CASGLEQGQPQHF. The CDR3 DNA reads as TGTGCTAGTGGTTTGGAACAGGGTCAGCCCCAGCATTTT.

This clone was seen once. V and J are TRBV25-1 and TRBJ2-1, with D tentatively TRBD2 (6 bases). The length of the CDR3 is 17 residues. Germline CDR1 reads MGHDK; CDR2 reads SYGVNS. The ends were cut back, 3 bases at V and 7 bases at J, with 22 bases in the middle. The CDR3 is CASSEFLDGSRLNEQFF. CDR3 DNA sequence: TGTGCCAGCAGTGAGTTCTTAGACGGGAGCCGTTTGAATGAGCAGTTCTTC.

This chain joins TRBV12-3 or TRBV12-4 and TRBJ1-1, with 8 bases matching TRBD1. The CDR3 totals 13 residues. V lost 10 bases, J lost 0 bases, and 4 bases stayed unmatched. CDR3 amino acids: CATDRGVNTEAFF. CDR3 in DNA: TGTGCCACCGACAGGGGAGTGAACACTGAAGCTTTCTTT.

This chain uses TRBV6-2 or TRBV6-3 with TRBJ1-1, with a weak D call TRBD1 (5 bases). The CDR3 has 15 residues. CDR1 MNHEY and CDR2 SVGEGT come from the germline V gene. V was pared by 5 bases and J by 8 bases, with 21 bases between. This CDR3 reads CASSPFRTRQLEAFF. The CDR3 DNA reads as TGTGCCAGCAGTCCCTTTCGGACAAGGCAACTCGAAGCTTTCTTT.

This clone showed up just once. The chain carries TRBV5-6 and TRBJ2-1; D possibly corresponds to TRBD2 (5 bases). This CDR3 is built from 15 residues. Germline CDR1 and CDR2: SGHDT and YYEEEE. Trimming took 4 bases from V and 10 from J, leaving 21 bases between them. CDR3 bases: TGTGCCAGCAGCACATTTGAGAGGGTTTTCGGGGAGCAGTTCTTC. Its translation: CASSTFERVFGEQFF.

The CDR3 DNA sequence: TGTGCCAGCAGCACCTCCGGGAGCACCGGGGAGCTGTTTTTT. This encodes CASSTSGSTGELFF. This chain uses TRBV9 with TRBJ2-2; the D gene is possibly TRBD2 (6 bases). The CDR3 sequence is 14 residues long. V was trimmed by 4 bases and J by 4 bases, leaving 11 bases between them. Germline values: CDR1 SGDLS, CDR2 YYNGEE.

The chain combines TRBV9 with TRBJ2-1; weak D call: TRBD2 (6 bases). V was clipped by 0 bases and J by 8 bases, with 18 bases between them. The CDR3 loop spans 16 amino acids. From germline, CDR1 is SGDLS and CDR2 YYNGEE. The CDR3 loop is CASSVGGGVPADEQFF. CDR3 nucleotide sequence: TGTGCCAGCAGCGTAGGGGGCGGGGTCCCCGCGGATGAGCAGTTCTTC.